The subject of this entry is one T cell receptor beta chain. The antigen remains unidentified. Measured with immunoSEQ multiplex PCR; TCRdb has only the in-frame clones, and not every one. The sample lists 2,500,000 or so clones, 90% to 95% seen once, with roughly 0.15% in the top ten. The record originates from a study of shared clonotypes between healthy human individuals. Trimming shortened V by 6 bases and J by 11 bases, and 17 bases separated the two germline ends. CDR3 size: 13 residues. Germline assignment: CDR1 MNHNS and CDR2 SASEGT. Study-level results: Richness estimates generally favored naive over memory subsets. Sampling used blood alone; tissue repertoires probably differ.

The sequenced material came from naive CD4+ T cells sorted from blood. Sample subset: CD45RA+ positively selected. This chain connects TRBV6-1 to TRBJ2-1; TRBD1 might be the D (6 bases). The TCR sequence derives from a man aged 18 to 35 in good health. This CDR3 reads CASRQGPGNKQFF. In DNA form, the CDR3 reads TGTGCCAGCAGGCAGGGGCCGGGAAACAAGCAGTTCTTC.